This TCR beta chain was recorded in a study of blood T cell repertoires in COVID-19. In the study overall: The United States, Italy and Spain supplied acute and convalescent COVID-19 samples. The analysed material was cDNA or gDNA that came from T cells, B-cell-depleted T cells, or PBMCs.

CDR3 length: 14 amino acids. Per the germline V gene, CDR1 is LGHDT and CDR2 is YNNKEL (reference sequence). With 5 bases clipped from V and 5 bases from J, the junction kept 6 bases outside the gene matches. Per the original methods: Nucleated cell counts were estimated from reference gene primer amplification. Measured with immunoSEQ multiplex PCR; TCRdb has only the in-frame clones, and not every one. That table is the source of V, J and clone size, and D and trimming were worked out from the DNA. The table shows roughly 70,000 clones, with roughly 90% occurring only once. This receptor was taken from a man between 65 and 85 years old with active or convalescent COVID-19. The source material was peripheral blood. The chain has TRBV3-1 (or the pseudogene TRBV3-2) and TRBJ2-5, with 9 bases lining up with TRBD2. The CDR3 bases are TGTGCCAGCAGCTTTAGCGGGGGCCCTGAGACCCAGTACTTC. Encoded protein: CASSFSGGPETQYF.